This T cell receptor beta chain derives from a study of control samples from healthy donors and cancer patients (dated by TCRdb to about 2020). Trimming at the junction amounts to 3 bases on V and 1 base on J, and the germline ends lie 7 bases apart. The germline V gene provides CDR1 KGHSH and CDR2 LQKENI. The CDR3 holds 14 amino acids from the cysteine to the phenylalanine. The read is trimmed to its CDR3 DNA, 42 bases read in frame from base 1. Comments on this clone: Its antigen has not been determined. The record has no base qualities; no much larger clone is one base away.

The method was the immunoSEQ multiplex PCR assay. The source is immuneACCESS, and TCRdb retained only in-frame sequences with V and J called. Part of the clones is not carried over; for the studies checked, unresolved V genes explain less than half of this, and the remainder is unexplained. In this sample the table shows over 150,000 clones, around 90% of which occur a single time. The ten largest clones add up to approximately 2% of the sample. The rearranged chain carries TRBV18 and TRBJ1-3; no D gene can be assigned with confidence. The sample taken for sequencing was blood. The receptor was isolated from a woman in her forties in good health. The CDR3 region reads CASSPGGSGNTIYF. DNA sequence: TGTGCCAGCTCACCTGGCGGGTCTGGAAACACCATATATTTT.